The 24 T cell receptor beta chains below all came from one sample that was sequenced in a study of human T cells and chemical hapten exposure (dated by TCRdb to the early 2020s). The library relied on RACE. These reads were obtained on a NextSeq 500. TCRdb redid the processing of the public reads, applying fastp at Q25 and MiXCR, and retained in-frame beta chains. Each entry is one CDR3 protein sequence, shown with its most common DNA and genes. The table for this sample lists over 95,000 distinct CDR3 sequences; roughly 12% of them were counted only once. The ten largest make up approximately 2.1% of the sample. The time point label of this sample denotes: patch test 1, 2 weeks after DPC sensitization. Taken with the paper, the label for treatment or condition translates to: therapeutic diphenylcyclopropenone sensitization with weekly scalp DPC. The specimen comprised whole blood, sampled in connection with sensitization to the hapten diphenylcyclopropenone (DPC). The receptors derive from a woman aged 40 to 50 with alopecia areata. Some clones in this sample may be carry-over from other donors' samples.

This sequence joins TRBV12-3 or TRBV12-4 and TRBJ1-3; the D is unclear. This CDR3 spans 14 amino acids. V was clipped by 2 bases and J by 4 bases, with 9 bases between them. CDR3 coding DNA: TGTGCCAGCAGTTTAATAGGTTTCGGAAACACCATATATTTT. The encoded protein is CASSLIGFGNTIYF.

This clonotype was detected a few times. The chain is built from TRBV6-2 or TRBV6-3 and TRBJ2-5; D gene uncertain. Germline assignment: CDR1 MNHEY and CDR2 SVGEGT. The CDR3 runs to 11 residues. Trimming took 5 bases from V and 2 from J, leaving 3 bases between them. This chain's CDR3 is CASSEQETQYF. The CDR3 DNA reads TGTGCCAGCAGTGAACAAGAGACCCAGTACTTC.

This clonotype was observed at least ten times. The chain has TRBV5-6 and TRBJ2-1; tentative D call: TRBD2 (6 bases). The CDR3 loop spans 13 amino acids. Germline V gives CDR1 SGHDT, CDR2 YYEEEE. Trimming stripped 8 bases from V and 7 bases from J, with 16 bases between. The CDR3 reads CASWGLPRNEQFF. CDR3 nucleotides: TGTGCCAGTTGGGGACTTCCCAGAAATGAGCAGTTCTTC.

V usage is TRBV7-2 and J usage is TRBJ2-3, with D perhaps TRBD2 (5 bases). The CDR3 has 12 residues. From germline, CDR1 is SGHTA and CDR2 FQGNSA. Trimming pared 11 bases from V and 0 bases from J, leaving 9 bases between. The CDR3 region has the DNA TGTGCCGCAGCGGTTAGCACAGATACGCAGTATTTT. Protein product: CAAAVSTDTQYF.

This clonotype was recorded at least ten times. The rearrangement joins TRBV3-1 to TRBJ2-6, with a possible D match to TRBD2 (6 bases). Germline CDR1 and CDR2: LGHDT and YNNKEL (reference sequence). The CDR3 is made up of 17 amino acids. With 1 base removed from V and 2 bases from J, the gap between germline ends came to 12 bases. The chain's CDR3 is CASSQAPAGTGANVLTF. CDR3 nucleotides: TGTGCCAGCAGCCAAGCCCCAGCGGGCACTGGGGCCAACGTCCTGACTTTC.

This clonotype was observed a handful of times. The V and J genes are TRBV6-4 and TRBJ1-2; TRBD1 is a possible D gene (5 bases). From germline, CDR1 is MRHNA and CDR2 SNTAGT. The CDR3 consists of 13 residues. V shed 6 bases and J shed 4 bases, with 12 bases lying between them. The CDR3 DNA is TGTGCCAGCAGAGCGGACATCAGCTATGGCTACACCTTC. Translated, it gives CASRADISYGYTF.

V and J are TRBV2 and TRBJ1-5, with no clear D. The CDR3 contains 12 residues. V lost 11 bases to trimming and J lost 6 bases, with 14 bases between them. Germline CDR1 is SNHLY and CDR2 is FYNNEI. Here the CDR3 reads CAGRGEGQPQHF. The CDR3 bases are TGTGCCGGACGGGGAGAAGGTCAGCCCCAGCATTTT. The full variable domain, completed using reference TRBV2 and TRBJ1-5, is EPEVTQTPSHQVTQMGQEVILRCVPISNHLYFYWYRQILGQKVEFLVSFYNNEISEKSEIFDDQFSVERPDGSNFTLKIRSTKLEDSAMYFCAGRGEGQPQHFGDGTRLSIL.

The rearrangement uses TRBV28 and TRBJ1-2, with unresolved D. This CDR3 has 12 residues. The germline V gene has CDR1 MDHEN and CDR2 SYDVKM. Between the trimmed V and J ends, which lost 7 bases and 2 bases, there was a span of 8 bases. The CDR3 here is CASTDTNYGYTF. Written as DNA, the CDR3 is TGTGCCAGCACCGACACGAACTATGGCTACACCTTC.

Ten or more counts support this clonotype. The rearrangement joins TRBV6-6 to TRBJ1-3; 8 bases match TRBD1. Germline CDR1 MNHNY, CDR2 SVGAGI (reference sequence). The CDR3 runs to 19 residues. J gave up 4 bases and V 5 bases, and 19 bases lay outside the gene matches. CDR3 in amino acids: CASSATTGAGKLGGNTIYF. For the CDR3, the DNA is TGTGCCAGCAGTGCCACGACAGGGGCTGGGAAACTCGGAGGAAACACCATATATTTT.

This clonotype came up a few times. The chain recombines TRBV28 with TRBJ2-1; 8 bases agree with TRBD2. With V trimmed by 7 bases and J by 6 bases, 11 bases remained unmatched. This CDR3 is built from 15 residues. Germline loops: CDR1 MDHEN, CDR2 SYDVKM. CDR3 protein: CASTAGGGGTNEQFF. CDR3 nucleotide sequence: TGTGCCAGCACGGCGGGGGGCGGAGGGACCAATGAGCAGTTCTTC.

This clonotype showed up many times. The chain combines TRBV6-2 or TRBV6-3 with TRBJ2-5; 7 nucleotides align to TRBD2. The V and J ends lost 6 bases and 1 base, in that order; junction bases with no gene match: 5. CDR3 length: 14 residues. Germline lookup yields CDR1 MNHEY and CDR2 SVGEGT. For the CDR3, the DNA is TGTGCCAGCAGCCGTAGCGGGCCCCAAGAGACCCAGTACTTC. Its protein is CASSRSGPQETQYF.

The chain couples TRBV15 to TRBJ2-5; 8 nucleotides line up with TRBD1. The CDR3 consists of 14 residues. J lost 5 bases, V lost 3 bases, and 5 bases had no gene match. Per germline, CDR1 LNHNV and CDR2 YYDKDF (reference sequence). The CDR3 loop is CATSRDRAAETQYF. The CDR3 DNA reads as TGTGCCACCAGCAGGGACAGGGCAGCGGAGACCCAGTACTTC.

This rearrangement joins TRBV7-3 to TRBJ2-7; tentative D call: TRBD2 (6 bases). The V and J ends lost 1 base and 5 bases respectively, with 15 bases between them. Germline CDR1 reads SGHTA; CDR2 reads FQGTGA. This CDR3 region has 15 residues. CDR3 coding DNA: TGTGCCAGCAGCTTAATCGCGGGAACACCCCACGAGCAGTACTTC. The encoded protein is CASSLIAGTPHEQYF.

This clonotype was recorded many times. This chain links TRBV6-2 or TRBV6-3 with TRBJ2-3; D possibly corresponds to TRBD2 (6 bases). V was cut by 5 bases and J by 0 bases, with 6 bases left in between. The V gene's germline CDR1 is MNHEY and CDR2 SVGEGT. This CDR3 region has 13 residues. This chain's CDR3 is CASSSGSTDTQYF. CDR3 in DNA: TGTGCCAGCAGTAGCGGGAGCACAGATACGCAGTATTTT.

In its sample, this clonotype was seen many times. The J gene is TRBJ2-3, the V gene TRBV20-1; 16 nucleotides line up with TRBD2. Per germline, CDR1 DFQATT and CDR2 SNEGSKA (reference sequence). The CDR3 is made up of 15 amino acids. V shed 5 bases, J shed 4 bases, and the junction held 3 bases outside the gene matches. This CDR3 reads CSASGTSGRADTQYF. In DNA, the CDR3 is TGCAGTGCTTCTGGGACTAGCGGGAGGGCAGATACGCAGTATTTT.

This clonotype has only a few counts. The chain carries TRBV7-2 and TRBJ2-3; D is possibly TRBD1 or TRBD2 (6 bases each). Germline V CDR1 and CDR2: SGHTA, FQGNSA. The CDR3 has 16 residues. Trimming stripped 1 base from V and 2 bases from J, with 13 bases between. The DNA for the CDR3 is TGTGCCAGCAGCTTAGGGGGGGCGATAGACACAGATACGCAGTATTTT. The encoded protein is CASSLGGAIDTDTQYF. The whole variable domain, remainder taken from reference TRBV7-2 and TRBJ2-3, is GAGVSQSPSNKVTEKGKDVELRCDPISGHTALYWYRQSLGQGLEFLIYFQGNSAPDKSGLPSDRFSAERTGGSVSTLTIQRTQQEDSAVYLCASSLGGAIDTDTQYFGPGTRLTVL.

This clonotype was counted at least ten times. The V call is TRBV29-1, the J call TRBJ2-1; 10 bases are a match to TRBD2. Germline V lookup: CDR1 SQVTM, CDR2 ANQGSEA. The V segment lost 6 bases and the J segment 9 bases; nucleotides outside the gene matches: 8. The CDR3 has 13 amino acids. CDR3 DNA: TGCAGCGTGGCCGGAGTAGCGGGAGGTGAGCAGTTCTTC. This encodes CSVAGVAGGEQFF.

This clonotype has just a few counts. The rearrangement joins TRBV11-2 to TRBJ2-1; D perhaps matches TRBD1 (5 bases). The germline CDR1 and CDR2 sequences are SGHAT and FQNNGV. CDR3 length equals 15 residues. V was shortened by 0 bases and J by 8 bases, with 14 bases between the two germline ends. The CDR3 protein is CASSLDLGRADEQFF. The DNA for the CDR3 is TGTGCCAGCAGCTTAGATCTGGGCAGGGCCGATGAGCAGTTCTTC. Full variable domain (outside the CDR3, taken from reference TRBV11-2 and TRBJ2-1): EAGVAQSPRYKIIEKRQSVAFWCNPISGHATLYWYQQILGQGPKLLIQFQNNGVVDDSQLPKDRFSAERLKGVDSTLKIQPAKLEDSAVYLCASSLDLGRADEQFFGPGTRLTVL.

The DNA of the CDR3 is TGCAGTGCTAGAGATGGGCAGGGGGATTACAATGAGCAGTTCTTC. This encodes CSARDGQGDYNEQFF. The chain uses TRBV20-1 and TRBJ2-1, with TRBD1 identical over 7 bases. CDR3 length equals 15 residues. V shed 0 bases and J 4 bases; nucleotides not matched to a gene: 6. Germline V lookup: CDR1 DFQATT, CDR2 SNEGSKA (reference sequence).

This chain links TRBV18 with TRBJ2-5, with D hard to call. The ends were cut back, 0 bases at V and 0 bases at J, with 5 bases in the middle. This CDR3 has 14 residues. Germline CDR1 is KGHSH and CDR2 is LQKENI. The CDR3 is CASSPPDYQETQYF. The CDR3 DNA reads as TGTGCCAGCTCACCACCCGACTACCAAGAGACCCAGTACTTC.

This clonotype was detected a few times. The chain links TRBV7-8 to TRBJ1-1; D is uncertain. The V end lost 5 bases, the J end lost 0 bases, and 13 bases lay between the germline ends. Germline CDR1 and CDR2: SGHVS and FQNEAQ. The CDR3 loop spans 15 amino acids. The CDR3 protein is CASSPPGSMNTEAFF. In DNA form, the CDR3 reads TGTGCCAGCAGCCCCCCTGGGAGCATGAACACTGAAGCTTTCTTT.

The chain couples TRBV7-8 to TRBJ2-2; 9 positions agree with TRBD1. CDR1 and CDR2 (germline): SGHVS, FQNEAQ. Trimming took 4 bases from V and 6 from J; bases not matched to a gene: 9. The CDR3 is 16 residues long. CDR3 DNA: TGTGCCAGCAGCTATGGGACAGGGTTGTTCTCCGGGGAGCTGTTTTTT. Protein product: CASSYGTGLFSGELFF.

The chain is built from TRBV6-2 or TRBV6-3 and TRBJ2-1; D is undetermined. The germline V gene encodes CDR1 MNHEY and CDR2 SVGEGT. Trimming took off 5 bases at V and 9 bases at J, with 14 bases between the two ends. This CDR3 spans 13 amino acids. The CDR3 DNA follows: TGTGCCAGCAGTCTAAGACCCCTGGGTGAGCAGTTCTTC. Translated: CASSLRPLGEQFF.

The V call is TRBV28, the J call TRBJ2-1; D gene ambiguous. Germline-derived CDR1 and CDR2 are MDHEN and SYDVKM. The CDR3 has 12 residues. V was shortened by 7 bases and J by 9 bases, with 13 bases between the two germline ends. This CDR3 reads CASTTWAREQFF. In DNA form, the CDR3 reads TGTGCCAGCACCACTTGGGCGCGTGAGCAGTTCTTC.